A selection of T cell receptor beta chains follows, all from one sample in a study of T cell responses to AZD1222 COVID-19 vaccine. Clones were read by immunoSEQ multiplex PCR, and TCRdb kept only the in-frame ones, dropping some. The table includes about 120,000 clones, around 92% detected once. The material sequenced was peripheral blood, taken on day 0 of AZD1222 vaccination. These receptors were taken from an adult in good health. The CDR3 runs from the conserved cysteine through the conserved F or W. D genes are given only for firm matches. Some rows mark clone size as missing; the rest say once, few, many or name a class of expanded clone.

clone size	V gene	D gene	J gene	CDR3 DNA	CDR3 protein
.	TRBV20-1	.	TRBJ2-1	TGCAGTGCTAGAGCGAGTCATGAGCAGTTCTTC	CSARASHEQFF
.	TRBV19	.	TRBJ2-7	TGTGCCAGTAGTATAGTATCGGCGGGATCCACCTACGAGCAGTACTTC	CASSIVSAGSTYEQYF
.	TRBV27	.	TRBJ2-1	TGTGCCAGCAGTTTTGATAACTCCTACAATGAGCAGTTCTTC	CASSFDNSYNEQFF
.	TRBV11-2	TRBD2	TRBJ2-1	TGTGCCAGCAGCTTGGATCGAGCGGGAGGCTCCTACAATGAGCAGTTCTTC	CASSLDRAGGSYNEQFF
.	TRBV4-2	TRBD2	TRBJ2-2	TGTGCCAGCAGCCAAGATCATGCGGGAGGGCCAGGAGCTGGATACACCGGGGAGCTGTTTTTT	CASSQDHAGGPGAGYTGELFF
.	TRBV19	.	TRBJ2-1	TGTGCCAGTAGTATAGATCTGGGAACCTCGAAATTCAATGAGCAGTTCTTC	CASSIDLGTSKFNEQFF
.	TRBV5-1	.	TRBJ2-3	TGCGCCAGCAGCTCCTTAATTTCCGGGTGGGCAGATACGCAGTATTTT	CASSSLISGWADTQYF
once	TRBV28	.	TRBJ1-5	TGTGCCAGCAGTCTTCTCGACAGTAATCAGCCCCAGCATTTT	CASSLLDSNQPQHF
.	TRBV7-3	TRBD1	TRBJ2-2	TGTGCCAGCAGCGAGGACAGGGGAACCGGGGAGCTGTTTTTT	CASSEDRGTGELFF
.	TRBV2	.	TRBJ2-6	TGTGCCAGCAGTAGGGGGGGCGCCCCCGGTGCCAACGTCCTGACTTTC	CASSRGGAPGANVLTF
.	TRBV19	TRBD2	TRBJ2-2	TGTGCCAGTAGTAGACTAGCGGGTCGGACCGGGGAGCTGTTTTTT	CASSRLAGRTGELFF
.	TRBV12-3/TRBV12-4	.	TRBJ1-2	TGTGCCAGCACCAACATCCAGGGTTCCGGCTACACCTTC	CASTNIQGSGYTF
.	TRBV6-4	TRBD2	TRBJ2-7	TGTGCCAGCAGTGACGGAGTTTTGGGACTAGCCTCTCACGAGCAGTACTTC	CASSDGVLGLASHEQYF
once	TRBV6-5	.	TRBJ1-2	TGTGCCAGCGAAAGTGGCGGTGGCTACACCTTC	CASESGGGYTF
.	TRBV5-4	TRBD1	TRBJ1-6	TGTGCCAGCAGCTCCCCGGGACAGGGGACTTCACCCCTCCACTTT	CASSSPGQGTSPLHF
.	TRBV7-7	.	TRBJ2-2	TGTGCCAGCAGCTTAGGGACAGACTCTGGCACCGGGGAGCTGTTTTTT	CASSLGTDSGTGELFF
.	TRBV19	TRBD1	TRBJ2-7	TGTGCCAGTAGTCCCCGGACAGGGAATGTCGAGCAGTACTTC	CASSPRTGNVEQYF
.	TRBV24-1	.	TRBJ2-1	TGTGCCACCAGTGATTTGAGGGGGGCAGCTCACAATGAGCAGTTCTTC	CATSDLRGAAHNEQFF
.	TRBV3-1/TRBV3-2	TRBD2	TRBJ2-2	TGTGCCAGCAGCCGACGGACTAGCGGGAACACCGGGGAGCTGTTTTTT	CASSRRTSGNTGELFF
once	TRBV29-1	TRBD1	TRBJ2-1	TGCAGCGTAGACAGGGGGCTAAACTCCAATGAGCAGTTCTTC	CSVDRGLNSNEQFF
.	TRBV5-1	TRBD2	TRBJ2-1	TGCGCCAGCAGCTTGGGGCTAGCGGAAAGCTCCTACAATGAGCAGTTCTTC	CASSLGLAESSYNEQFF
.	TRBV11-2	.	TRBJ1-5	TGTGCCAGCAGGAAGCAGGGAAGCAATCAGCCCCAGCATTTT	CASRKQGSNQPQHF
once	TRBV7-8	.	TRBJ1-4	TGTGCCAGCAGCCCTGGGGCTAATGAAAAACTGTTTTTT	CASSPGANEKLFF
.	TRBV27	.	TRBJ2-1	TGTGCCAGCAGGGGTTACAATGAGCAGTTCTTC	CASRGYNEQFF
.	TRBV5-1	.	TRBJ2-1	TGCGCCAGCAGCGTACAAGGGGTCAATGAGCAGTTCTTC	CASSVQGVNEQFF
.	TRBV4-2	.	TRBJ2-3	TGTGCCAGCAGCCAAGTAGGGAACAGCCTCACAGATACGCAGTATTTT	CASSQVGNSLTDTQYF
.	TRBV6-5	.	TRBJ2-3	TGTGCCAGCAGTTACTCGGGATTAGATACGCAGTATTTT	CASSYSGLDTQYF
.	TRBV5-1	TRBD2	TRBJ2-5	TGCGCCAGCAGCTTCCGGGGGGTAGAGACCCAGTACTTC	CASSFRGVETQYF
.	TRBV5-1	.	TRBJ2-2	TGCGCCAGCAGCTTGTCGGGGGCCAACACCGGGGAGCTGTTTTTT	CASSLSGANTGELFF
.	TRBV5-1	TRBD1	TRBJ1-1	TGCGCCAGCAGCTTGGGTTACAGGGGGACGAACACTGAAGCTTTCTTT	CASSLGYRGTNTEAFF
.	TRBV6-5	.	TRBJ1-2	TGTGCCAGCAGACCCACAGGGCGCGGCTACACCTTC	CASRPTGRGYTF
.	TRBV5-1	.	TRBJ2-7	TGCGCCAGCAGCTTGTTCCAGGGGTACGAGCAGTACTTC	CASSLFQGYEQYF
.	TRBV28	.	TRBJ2-7	TGTGCCAGCAGCCTCCCGACTACCTTTTACGAGCAGTACTTC	CASSLPTTFYEQYF
.	TRBV11-2	TRBD2	TRBJ2-5	TGTGCCAGCAGCGGTAGCGGGAGCCTCCGGACCCAGTACTTC	CASSGSGSLRTQYF
.	TRBV5-5	.	TRBJ1-5	TGTGCCAGCAGCGAGAGGGACCAGCCCCAGCATTTT	CASSERDQPQHF
.	TRBV3-1/TRBV3-2	.	TRBJ2-3	TGTGCCAGCAGCCAAGCAGGGACAGATACGCAGTATTTT	CASSQAGTDTQYF
once	TRBV5-1	.	TRBJ2-7	TGCGCCAGCAGCCCCGGCACCGGGCTTTACGAGCAGTACTTC	CASSPGTGLYEQYF
.	TRBV4-2	TRBD2	TRBJ2-7	TGTGCCAGCAGCCAAGTTCGGGTAGCGGGAGCCCACGAGCAGTACTTC	CASSQVRVAGAHEQYF
.	TRBV6-5	.	TRBJ2-5	TGTGCCAGCAGTACCCCAGGGCTGGGGGAGACCCAGTACTTC	CASSTPGLGETQYF
.	TRBV20-1	.	TRBJ2-7	TGCAGTGCTGGGGACATCTACGAGCAGTACTTC	CSAGDIYEQYF
.	TRBV18	TRBD2	TRBJ2-7	TGTGCCAGCTCACCCCTTGGGGGCCAAGCGGGAGCGAGGGAGCAGTACTTC	CASSPLGGQAGAREQYF
.	TRBV5-4	TRBD1	TRBJ1-2	TGTGCCAGCAGCCCTGGACAGGACTATGGCTACACCTTC	CASSPGQDYGYTF
.	TRBV6-5	TRBD1	TRBJ1-2	TGTGCCAGCAGCGCAGGGGGCGTCCATGGCTACACCTTC	CASSAGGVHGYTF
.	TRBV5-1	.	TRBJ1-3	TGCGCCAGCAGCCCGGTCCCGGGGGACTGGAAGTTTAGCTCTGGAAACACCATATATTTT	CASSPVPGDWKFSSGNTIYF
.	TRBV7-9	.	TRBJ1-1	TGTGCCAGCAGTCAATCGGTAGGATTCGGGACTGAAGCTTTCTTT	CASSQSVGFGTEAFF
.	TRBV5-1	.	TRBJ1-1	TGCGCCAGCAGCTCGGACGGAGTTCGCACTGAAGCTTTCTTT	CASSSDGVRTEAFF
.	TRBV2	TRBD2	TRBJ2-1	TGTGCCAGCAGTGAAGGGGCGGTAGCGGGAGGCGTTATTTTCTTC	CASSEGAVAGGVIFF
.	TRBV9	.	TRBJ2-2	TGTGCCAGCAGCGCCCAAGGGGGCACCGGGGAGCTGTTTTTT	CASSAQGGTGELFF
.	TRBV7-2	.	TRBJ1-5	TGTGCCAGCAGTCTGCAGGGGTTCTATCAGCCCCAGCATTTT	CASSLQGFYQPQHF
.	TRBV28	TRBD1	TRBJ2-5	TGTGCCAGCAGTCCCGAGAACGACAGGGGGCTACAAGAGACCCAGTACTTC	CASSPENDRGLQETQYF
.	TRBV30	.	TRBJ1-5	TGTGCCTGGGAGGGGGGCTTTAATCAGCCCCAGCATTTT	CAWEGGFNQPQHF
.	TRBV20-1	.	TRBJ1-2	TGCAGTGCTAGTATTCAGGGTCGGAGTAGTGGCTACACCTTC	CSASIQGRSSGYTF
.	TRBV6-5	.	TRBJ1-2	TGTGCCAGCAGTCTCCAACCACAGGGTTTGGGTGGCTACACCTTC	CASSLQPQGLGGYTF
.	TRBV28	.	TRBJ1-3	TGTGCCAGCCGGGGGGGGTCGAGCTCTGGAAACACCATATATTTT	CASRGGSSSGNTIYF
.	TRBV28	.	TRBJ1-6	TGTGCCAGCAGAGCAGGGGTCCTCTATAATTCACCCCTCCACTTT	CASRAGVLYNSPLHF
.	TRBV9	.	TRBJ2-7	TGTGCCAGCAGCCCCCACCCGAGGTCCAGGGGCGGTGACGAGCAGTACTTC	CASSPHPRSRGGDEQYF